Sequencing of this T cell receptor (beta chain) was carried out in a study of radiotherapy plus CTLA-4 blockade in lung cancer. Sequencing used immunoSEQ multiplex PCR; TCRdb keeps in-frame clones, though not all of them. The sample lists tens of thousands of clones; approximately 80% were seen once. V shed 5 bases and J 5 bases; nucleotides not matched to a gene: 16. There are 17 residues in the CDR3. Germline values: CDR1 MNHEY, CDR2 SMNVEV (reference sequence). This specimen was peripheral blood, taken from a patient treated with radiotherapy plus ipilimumab. The genes are TRBV27 and TRBJ2-7, with TRBD1 identical over 9 bases. This receptor was taken from a human donor with non-small cell lung cancer that progressed on radiotherapy plus ipilimumab. CDR3 nucleotides: TGTGCCAGCAGTCCTAAAGCCCCGGGACAGGGTGGCCACGAGCAGTACTTC. Translating it yields CASSPKAPGQGGHEQYF.